Included here is one T cell receptor beta chain sequence, with context. Antigen specificity is unknown. Study processing details: Sequence data from immunoSEQ were junction-only and lacked quality scores; consequently, filtering differed. TCRdb's copy holds only in-frame clones and misses some; the assay was immunoSEQ multiplex PCR. D and trimming were read from the DNA, whereas the V and J calls and clone size are those reported in that table. The table has approximately 1.4 million clones, approximately 98% seen once. This CDR3 has 12 residues. With 0 bases removed from V and 11 bases from J, the gap between germline ends came to 13 bases. Germline V CDR1 and CDR2: SQVTM, ANQGSEA. This entry comes from a study of shared clonotypes between healthy human individuals. Overall study: Per donor, three plates held CD4 naive cells, three held CD4 memory, two held CD8 naive and one held CD8 memory.

Points from the study as a whole: Non-shared clonotypes displayed generation probabilities falling below those of clonotypes present in all four donors. Richness estimates generally favored naive over memory subsets.

This TCR was recovered from a man younger than 45 in good health. The chain carries TRBV29-1 and TRBJ1-1, with D unclear. The sequenced sample was naive CD4+ T cells sorted from blood. Subset specified: CD45RA+ positively selected. CDR3 coding DNA: TGCAGCGTTGAAGATTACTCCCTTGCGGCTTTCTTT. This encodes CSVEDYSLAAFF.